Listed below are T cell receptor beta chains from one sample, sequenced in a study of T cell clonotyping in hematopoietic cell transplantation. The method was immunoSEQ multiplex PCR; TCRdb's version includes in-frame clones alone and lacks a portion of them. In the table there are 10,000 to 15,000 clones, roughly 80% of which are singletons. Source: PBMCs, taken 100 days after allogeneic stem cell transplant. The receptors derive from a female patient aged 40-50 years who had an allogeneic stem cell transplant from a related donor, so T cells may come from the graft donor. Some clones in this sample may be carry-over from other donors' samples. Each CDR3 is given with its conserved first and last residue. The D gene is left open where the match is weak. Size is stated for part of the rows, as once, few or many counts, or as a class when the clone is expanded.

CDR3 DNA,CDR3 protein,V gene,clone size,D gene,J gene
TGTGCCACCTCCGTAGGAGCGCCGGTGGGGACCCAGTACTTC,CATSVGAPVGTQYF,TRBV27,once,.,TRBJ2-5
TGTGCCAGCAGCTTAATGACAAGGGGAACTGAAGCTTTCTTT,CASSLMTRGTEAFF,TRBV7-8,.,.,TRBJ1-1
TGTGCCAGCAGTTACTCTGGACCTAGCGGCGGGGAGCTGTTTTTT,CASSYSGPSGGELFF,TRBV6-6,few,TRBD2,TRBJ2-2
TGTGCCAGCAGCTTTGGGAACCCGCTGTCGCAGTTCTTC,CASSFGNPLSQFF,TRBV5-6,.,.,TRBJ2-1
TGTGCCAGCAGCTTAGAGGCTAGCGGTTCCTACGAGCAGTACTTC,CASSLEASGSYEQYF,TRBV11-1,.,TRBD2,TRBJ2-7
TGTGCCAGCAGTTTAAGGGCTGGGGCCAACGTCCTGACTTTC,CASSLRAGANVLTF,TRBV27,.,.,TRBJ2-6
TGCGCCAGCAGCTTAGACGGACAGGGAGCATATGGCTACACCTTC,CASSLDGQGAYGYTF,TRBV5-1,.,TRBD1,TRBJ1-2
TGTGCCAGCAACTCAGGACAGGGAAATTCACCCCTCCACTTT,CASNSGQGNSPLHF,TRBV9,.,TRBD1,TRBJ1-6
TGTGCCAGCAGTGAAGCCGGGACTCTTGACTGCACCTTC,CASSEAGTLDCTF,TRBV25-1,.,.,TRBJ1-2
TGTGCCTGGAGTACCGCAGGGAAAGCTTTCTTT,CAWSTAGKAFF,TRBV30,.,.,TRBJ1-1
TGTGCCTGGAGTGTGGACGGGGATCAGCCCCAGCATTTT,CAWSVDGDQPQHF,TRBV30,.,.,TRBJ1-5
TGCGCCAGCAGCCAAGGGAAAGGGCTAGCGAGCACAGATACGCAGTATTTT,CASSQGKGLASTDTQYF,TRBV4-3,.,.,TRBJ2-3
TGTGCCAGTAGTATGGGGGGAGACGGACCCGGAAACACCATATATTTT,CASSMGGDGPGNTIYF,TRBV19,.,.,TRBJ1-3
TGCAGCGTCGGGACGGAGACGTTATACGAGCAGTACTTC,CSVGTETLYEQYF,TRBV29-1,.,.,TRBJ2-7
TGCAGTGCCCCGCGAGGTCGGGAGCAGTACTTC,CSAPRGREQYF,TRBV20-1,.,.,TRBJ2-7
TGTGCCAGTACAGGGTGGACCACAGATACGCAGTATTTT,CASTGWTTDTQYF,TRBV7-9,.,.,TRBJ2-3
TGTGCCTGGAGTACCCGGAGGGGGCGGGAAGAAAAACTGTTTTTT,CAWSTRRGREEKLFF,TRBV30,.,TRBD1,TRBJ1-4
TGCGCCAGCAGCCAAGACACGACAGGGTCCGGGGAGCTGTTTTTT,CASSQDTTGSGELFF,TRBV4-1,.,TRBD1,TRBJ2-2
TGTGCCAGCAGTGTCGGAAGAAATTGGGCTCAGCCCCAGCATTTT,CASSVGRNWAQPQHF,TRBV6-1,.,.,TRBJ1-5
TGTGCTACCGCGTGGGACAGGTCCTACGAGCAGTACTTC,CATAWDRSYEQYF,TRBV7-2,.,TRBD1,TRBJ2-7
TGTGCCAGCAGCGTCTACAGGGTAGGGTGGAGCAATCAGCCCCAGCATTTT,CASSVYRVGWSNQPQHF,TRBV5-6,once,.,TRBJ1-5
TGTGCCAGCAGTTACGGCCGCAATCAGCCCCAGCATTTT,CASSYGRNQPQHF,TRBV6-5,.,.,TRBJ1-5
TGTGCCAGCAGCTTAGTTAGTCAGAACCAAGAGACCCAGTACTTC,CASSLVSQNQETQYF,TRBV7-8,.,.,TRBJ2-5
TGCAGCGTCTCACCGGACAGGGATGGCTACACCTTC,CSVSPDRDGYTF,TRBV29-1,.,TRBD1,TRBJ1-2
TGTGCCAGCAGCCAAGGCAGCGGGAGTAAAGAAGAGACCCAGTACTTC,CASSQGSGSKEETQYF,TRBV4-2,once,TRBD2,TRBJ2-5
TGTGCCTGGAGTGTACCCAGGAACACTGAAGCTTTCTTT,CAWSVPRNTEAFF,TRBV30,.,.,TRBJ1-1
TGTGCCAGTAGTACTGGACCCAATGAAAAACTGTTTTTT,CASSTGPNEKLFF,TRBV19,.,.,TRBJ1-4